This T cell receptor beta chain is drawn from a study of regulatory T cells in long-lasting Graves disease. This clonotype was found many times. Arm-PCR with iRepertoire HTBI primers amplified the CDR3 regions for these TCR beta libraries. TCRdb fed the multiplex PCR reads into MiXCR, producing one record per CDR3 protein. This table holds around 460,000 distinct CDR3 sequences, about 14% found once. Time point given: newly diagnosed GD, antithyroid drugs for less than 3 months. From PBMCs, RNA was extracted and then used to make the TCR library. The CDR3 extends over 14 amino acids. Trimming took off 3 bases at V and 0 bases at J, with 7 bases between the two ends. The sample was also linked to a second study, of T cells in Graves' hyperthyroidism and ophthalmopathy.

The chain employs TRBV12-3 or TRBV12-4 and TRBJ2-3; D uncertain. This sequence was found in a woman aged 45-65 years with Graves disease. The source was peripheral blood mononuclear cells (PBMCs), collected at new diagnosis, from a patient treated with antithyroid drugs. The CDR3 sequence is CASSFAASTDTQYF. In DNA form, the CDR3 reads TGTGCCAGCAGTTTCGCGGCTAGCACAGATACGCAGTATTTT.